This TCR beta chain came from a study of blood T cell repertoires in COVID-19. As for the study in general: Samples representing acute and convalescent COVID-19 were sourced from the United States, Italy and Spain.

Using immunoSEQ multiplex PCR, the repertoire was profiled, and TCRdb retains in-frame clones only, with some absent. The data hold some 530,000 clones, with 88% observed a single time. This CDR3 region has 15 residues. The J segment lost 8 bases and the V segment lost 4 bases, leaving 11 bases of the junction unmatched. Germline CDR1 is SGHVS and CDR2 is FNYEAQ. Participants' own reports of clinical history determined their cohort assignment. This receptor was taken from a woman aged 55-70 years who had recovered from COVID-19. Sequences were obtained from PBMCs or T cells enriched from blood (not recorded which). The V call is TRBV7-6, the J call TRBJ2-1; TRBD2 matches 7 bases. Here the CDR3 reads CASSSQELTSHEQFF. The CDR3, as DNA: TGTGCCAGCAGCTCACAAGAGCTGACTAGCCATGAGCAGTTCTTC.